The rows below give T cell receptor beta chains drawn from one sample of a study of a mutant IDH1 vaccine in newly diagnosed glioma. Their antigen targets remain unknown. Here immunoSEQ multiplex PCR was the method, and the copy in TCRdb shows in-frame clones only, minus some. The data hold about 32,000 clones, with 70% to 85% observed a single time. Sequences were derived from PBMCs, sampled from a glioma patient whose treatment included an IDH1 peptide vaccine. These receptors originate from a man aged 30 to 39 with glioma. CDR3s include the opening cysteine and the closing phenylalanine or tryptophan. The order of the fields is J gene, clone size, D gene, V gene, CDR3 DNA, CDR3 protein. D genes are given only for firm matches. Expanded clones get a size class; other rows say once, few or many, or leave the size out.

TRBJ2-4 . TRBD2 TRBV12-5 TGTGCTAGTGGTTTGGTACGAAGCGGGAGGGCCGGGGGAGACATTCAGTACTTC CASGLVRSGRAGGDIQYF
TRBJ2-6 . . TRBV25-1 TGTGCCAGCAGTGGTACTGAGGGGGCCAACGTCCTGACTTTC CASSGTEGANVLTF
TRBJ1-4 . . TRBV18 TGTGCCAGCTCACCAGATGAAAAACTGTTTTTT CASSPDEKLFF
TRBJ2-7 . TRBD2 TRBV27 TGTGCCAGCAGTTTTGGCGGGAGGAGCTCCTACGAGCAGTACTTC CASSFGGRSSYEQYF
TRBJ2-7 . . TRBV9 TGTGCCAGCAGCGTAGGGGAGGAGAACAGTAGCGACTACGAGCAGTACTTC CASSVGEENSSDYEQYF
TRBJ2-5 . TRBD2 TRBV25-1 TGTGCCAGCACTTCTAGCGGGCCCCAAGAGACCCAGTACTTC CASTSSGPQETQYF
TRBJ2-7 . . TRBV29-1 TGCAGCGTTGGTTCCTACGAGCAGTACTTC CSVGSYEQYF
TRBJ2-1 . . TRBV19 TGTGCCAGTACGGTGGGGGGAGTAGACAATGAGCAGTTCTTC CASTVGGVDNEQFF
TRBJ2-5 . . TRBV6-4 TGTGCCAGCACGACCCAGTACTTC CASTTQYF
TRBJ1-2 . TRBD1 TRBV6-1 TGTGCCAGCAGTGACGTCAACAGGGGTGGCTACACCTTC CASSDVNRGGYTF
TRBJ2-3 . TRBD2 TRBV2 TGTGCCACCAAGGCGACTAGCGGGAACACAGATACGCAGTATTTT CATKATSGNTDTQYF
TRBJ1-2 . TRBD1 TRBV27 TGTGCCAGCAGTTTACGACAGGGGGGCTATGGCTACACCTTC CASSLRQGGYGYTF
TRBJ1-1 few . TRBV5-1 TGCGCCAGCAGCCCCGGACTTTCGTGGGACACTGAAGCTTTCTTT CASSPGLSWDTEAFF
TRBJ2-7 . . TRBV19 TGTGCCAGTAGTAGTGCCCATTCCTCCTACGAGCAGTACTTC CASSSAHSSYEQYF